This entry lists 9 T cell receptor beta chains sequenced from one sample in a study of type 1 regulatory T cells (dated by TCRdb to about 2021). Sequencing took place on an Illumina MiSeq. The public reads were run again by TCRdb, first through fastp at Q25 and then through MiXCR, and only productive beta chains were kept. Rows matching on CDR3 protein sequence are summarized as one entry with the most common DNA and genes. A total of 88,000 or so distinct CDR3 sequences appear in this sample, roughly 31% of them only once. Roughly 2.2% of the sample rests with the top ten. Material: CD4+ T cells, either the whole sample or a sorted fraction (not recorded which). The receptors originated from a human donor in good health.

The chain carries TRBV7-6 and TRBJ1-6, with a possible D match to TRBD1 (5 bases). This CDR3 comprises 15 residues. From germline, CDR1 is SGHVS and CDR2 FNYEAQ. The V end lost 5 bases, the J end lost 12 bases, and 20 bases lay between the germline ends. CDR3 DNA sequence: TGTGCCAGCAGCCCACAAGACAGCGGGATTGGACCCCTCCACTTT. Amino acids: CASSPQDSGIGPLHF. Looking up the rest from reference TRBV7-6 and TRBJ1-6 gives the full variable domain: GAGVSQSPRYKVTKRGQDVALRCDPISGHVSLYWYRQALGQGPEFLTYFNYEAQQDKSGLPNDRFSAERPEGSISTLTIQRTEQRDSAMYRCASSPQDSGIGPLHFGNGTRLTVT.

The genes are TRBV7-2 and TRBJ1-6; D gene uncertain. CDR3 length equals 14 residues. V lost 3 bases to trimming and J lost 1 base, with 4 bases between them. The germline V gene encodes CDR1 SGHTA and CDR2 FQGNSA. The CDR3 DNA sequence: TGTGCCAGCAGCTTCGGATCCTATAATTCACCCCTCCACTTT. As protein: CASSFGSYNSPLHF.

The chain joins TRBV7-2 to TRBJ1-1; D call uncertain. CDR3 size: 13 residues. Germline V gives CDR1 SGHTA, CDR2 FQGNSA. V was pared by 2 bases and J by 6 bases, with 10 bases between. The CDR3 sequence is CASSLRYMAEAFF. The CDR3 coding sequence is TGTGCCAGCAGCTTAAGATACATGGCTGAAGCTTTCTTT.

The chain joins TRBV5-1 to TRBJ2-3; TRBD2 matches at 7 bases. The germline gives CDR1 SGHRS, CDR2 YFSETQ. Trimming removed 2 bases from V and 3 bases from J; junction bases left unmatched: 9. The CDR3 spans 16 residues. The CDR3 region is CASSFGSSGWTDTQYF. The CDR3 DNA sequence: TGCGCCAGCAGCTTCGGATCTAGCGGCTGGACAGATACGCAGTATTTT.

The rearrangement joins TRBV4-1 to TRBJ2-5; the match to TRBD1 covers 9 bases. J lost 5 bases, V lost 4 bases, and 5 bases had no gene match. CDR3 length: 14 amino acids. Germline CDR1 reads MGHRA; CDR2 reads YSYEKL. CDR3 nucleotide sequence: TGCGCCAGCAGCCTCGGGACAGGGACGGAGACCCAGTACTTC. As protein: CASSLGTGTETQYF.

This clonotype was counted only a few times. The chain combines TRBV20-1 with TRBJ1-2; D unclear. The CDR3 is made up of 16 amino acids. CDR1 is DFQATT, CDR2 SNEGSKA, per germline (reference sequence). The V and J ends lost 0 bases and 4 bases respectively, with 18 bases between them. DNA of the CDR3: TGCAGTGCTAGAGAACGTTTGCCGGGAGACGTCTATGGCTACACCTTC. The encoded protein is CSARERLPGDVYGYTF.

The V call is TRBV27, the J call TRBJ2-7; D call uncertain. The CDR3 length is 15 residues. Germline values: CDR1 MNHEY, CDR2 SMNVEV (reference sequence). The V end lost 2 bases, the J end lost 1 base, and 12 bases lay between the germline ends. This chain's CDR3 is CASSLSLLLSYEQYF. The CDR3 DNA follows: TGTGCCAGCAGTTTAAGTCTACTCCTTTCCTACGAGCAGTACTTC.

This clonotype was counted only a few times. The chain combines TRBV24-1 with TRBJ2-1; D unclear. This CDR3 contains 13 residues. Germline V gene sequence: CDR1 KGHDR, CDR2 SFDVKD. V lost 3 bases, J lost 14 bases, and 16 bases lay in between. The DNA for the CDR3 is TGTGCCACCAGTGATCCCACCCAGACTCAGAAGTTCTTC. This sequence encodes CATSDPTQTQKFF.

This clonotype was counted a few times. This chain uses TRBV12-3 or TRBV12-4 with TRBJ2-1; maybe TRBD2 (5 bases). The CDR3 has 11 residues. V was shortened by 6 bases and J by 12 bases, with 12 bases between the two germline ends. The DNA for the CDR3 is TGTGCCAGCAGGACCGGGGTAGGGCAGTTCTTC. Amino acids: CASRTGVGQFF.